The clone carrying this TCR beta chain has only a few counts. V lost 5 bases and J lost 9; bases outside the gene matches: 5. The germline V gene encodes CDR1 MNHNS and CDR2 SASEGT. The CDR3 is 13 amino acids. The source of the sample is a study of graft-versus-host responses after intestinal transplantation. Measured with immunoSEQ multiplex PCR; TCRdb has only the in-frame clones, and not every one. Of just over 20,000 clones in the sample, 40% to 50% were seen once. CFSE-labeled responder cells (approximately 200,000) were plated with approximately 200,000 irradiated, violet-dye-labeled stimulator cells.

The TCR comes from a human patient who received an intestinal transplant. Source: alloreactive CD8+ T cells from a mixed lymphocyte reaction culture, taken before intestinal transplant. Regarding subset: CFSE-low proliferating T cells sorted from roughly six-day pre-transplant mixed lymphocyte reaction (GvH or HvG direction). The chain couples TRBV6-1 to TRBJ2-3, with TRBD2 identical over 10 bases. The CDR3 nucleotides are TGTGCCAGCAGTTATCTAGCGGGAGCCACGCAGTATTTT. The encoded protein is CASSYLAGATQYF.